The clone carrying this T cell receptor (beta chain) showed up just a few times. The antigen remains unidentified. With 4 bases clipped from V and 6 bases from J, the junction kept 6 bases outside the gene matches. Germline-derived CDR1 and CDR2 are MDHEN and SYDVKM. There are 15 residues in the CDR3. This record comes from a study of T cell repertoires in cytomegalovirus infection. As for the study in general: CMV infection together with matching HLA type was indicated by public TCR beta signatures.

MiXCR was run by TCRdb on the reads, yielding one entry per CDR3 protein. The sample contains some 300,000 distinct CDR3 sequences, around 9.6% of which appear only once. Study findings and constraints: The cumulative frequency of public TCR beta families identified carriers of CMV plus the relevant HLA. The ex vivo response was dominated by HLA-C-restricted CMV-specific TCR beta clonotypes.

The sequence was obtained from a human donor in good health (CMV status not recorded). Some clones in this sample may be carry-over from other donors' samples. The rearrangement uses TRBV28 and TRBJ1-6; 7 bases align to TRBD1. Material: PBMCs. The CDR3 protein is CASSSRDSINSPLHF. The CDR3 nucleotides are TGTGCCAGCAGTTCCCGGGACAGCATTAATTCACCCCTCCACTTT.